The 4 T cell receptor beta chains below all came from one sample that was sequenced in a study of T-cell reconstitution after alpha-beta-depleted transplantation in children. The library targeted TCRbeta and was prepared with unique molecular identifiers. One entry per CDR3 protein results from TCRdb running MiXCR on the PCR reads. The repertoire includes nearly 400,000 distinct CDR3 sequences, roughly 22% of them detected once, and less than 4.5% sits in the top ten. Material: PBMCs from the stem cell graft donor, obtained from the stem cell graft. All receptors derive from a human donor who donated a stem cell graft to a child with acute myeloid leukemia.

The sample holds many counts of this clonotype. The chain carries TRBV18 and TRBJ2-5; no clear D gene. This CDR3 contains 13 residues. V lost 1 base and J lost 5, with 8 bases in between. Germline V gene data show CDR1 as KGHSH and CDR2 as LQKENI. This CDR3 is CASSPRQEETQYF. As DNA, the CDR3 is TGTGCCAGCTCACCACGGCAGGAGGAGACCCAGTACTTC.

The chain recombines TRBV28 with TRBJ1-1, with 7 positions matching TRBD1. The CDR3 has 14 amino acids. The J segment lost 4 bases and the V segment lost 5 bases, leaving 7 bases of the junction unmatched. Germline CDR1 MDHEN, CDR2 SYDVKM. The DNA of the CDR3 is TGTGCCAGCAGTCCGGGACAGCCACTCACTGAAGCTTTCTTT. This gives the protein CASSPGQPLTEAFF.

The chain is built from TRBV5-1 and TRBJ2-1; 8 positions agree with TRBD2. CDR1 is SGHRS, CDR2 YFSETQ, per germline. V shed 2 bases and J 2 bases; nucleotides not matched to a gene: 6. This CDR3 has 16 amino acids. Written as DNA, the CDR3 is TGCGCCAGCAGCTTCTCGGGACTAGAGCCCTACAATGAGCAGTTCTTC. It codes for CASSFSGLEPYNEQFF. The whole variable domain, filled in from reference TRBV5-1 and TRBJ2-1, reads KAGVTQTPRYLIKTRGQQVTLSCSPISGHRSVSWYQQTPGQGLQFLFEYFSETQRNKGNFPGRFSGRQFSNSRSEMNVSTLELGDSALYLCASSFSGLEPYNEQFFGPGTRLTVL.

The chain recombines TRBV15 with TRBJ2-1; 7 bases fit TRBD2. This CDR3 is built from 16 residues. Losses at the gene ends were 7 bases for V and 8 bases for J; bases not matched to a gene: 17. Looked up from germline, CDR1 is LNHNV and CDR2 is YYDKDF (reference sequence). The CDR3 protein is CATKQSLMAGAYEQFF. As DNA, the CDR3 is TGTGCCACCAAACAGTCCCTAATGGCGGGAGCTTATGAGCAGTTCTTC.